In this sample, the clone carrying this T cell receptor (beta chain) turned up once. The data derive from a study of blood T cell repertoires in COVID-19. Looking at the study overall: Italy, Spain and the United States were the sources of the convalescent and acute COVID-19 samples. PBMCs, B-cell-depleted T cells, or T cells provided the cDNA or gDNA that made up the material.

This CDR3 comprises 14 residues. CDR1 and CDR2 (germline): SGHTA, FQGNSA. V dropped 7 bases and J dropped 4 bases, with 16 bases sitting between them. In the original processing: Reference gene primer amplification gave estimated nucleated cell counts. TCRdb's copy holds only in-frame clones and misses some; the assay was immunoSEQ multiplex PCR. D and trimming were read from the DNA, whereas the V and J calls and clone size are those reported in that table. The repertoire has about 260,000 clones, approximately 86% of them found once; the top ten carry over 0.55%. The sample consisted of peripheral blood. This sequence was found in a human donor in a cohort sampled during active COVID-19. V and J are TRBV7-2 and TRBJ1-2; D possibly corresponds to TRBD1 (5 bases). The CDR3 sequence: CASTQEGASYGYTF. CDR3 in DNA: TGTGCCAGCACCCAAGAAGGGGCGAGCTATGGCTACACCTTC.